The 24 T cell receptor beta chains given below trace back to one sample, sequenced in a study of human T cells and chemical hapten exposure. Stated time point: patch test 2, 6 weeks after DPC sensitization. The sample's treatment: therapeutic diphenylcyclopropenone sensitization with weekly scalp DPC. TCRdb independently ran MiXCR on the RACE reads; one entry per CDR3 protein. The sample contains around 360,000 distinct CDR3 sequences, more than 5% of which appear only once. The material was whole blood, obtained in connection with sensitization to the hapten diphenylcyclopropenone (DPC). The receptors stem from a woman aged 18-29 years with alopecia areata. Some clones in this sample may be carry-over from other donors' samples.

This clonotype has more than one count but fewer than ten. This chain joins TRBV2 and TRBJ2-7; 7 nucleotides agree with TRBD2. Germline-derived CDR1 and CDR2 are SNHLY and FYNNEI. With V trimmed by 0 bases and J by 9 bases, 8 bases remained unmatched. The CDR3 is 14 amino acids. This CDR3 is CASSEARASGTQYF. The CDR3 DNA reads TGTGCCAGCAGTGAAGCGCGGGCTAGCGGCACGCAGTACTTC. Full variable domain (remainder filled in from reference TRBV2 and TRBJ2-7): EPEVTQTPSHQVTQMGQEVILRCVPISNHLYFYWYRQILGQKVEFLVSFYNNEISEKSEIFDDQFSVERPDGSNFTLKIRSTKLEDSAMYFCASSEARASGTQYFGPGTRLTVT.

The CDR3 DNA follows: TGTGCCAGCACCAGGGACAGTTTTAATTCACCCCTCCACTTT. This sequence encodes CASTRDSFNSPLHF. The rearrangement uses TRBV12-3 or TRBV12-4 and TRBJ1-6; 7 nucleotides line up with TRBD1. This CDR3 comprises 14 residues. V gave up 7 bases and J gave up 6 bases; unmatched junction bases: 6.

CDR3 coding DNA: TGTGCCAGCACCGGGGGTTTCGAAGCTTTCTTT. Amino acid sequence: CASTGGFEAFF. The V gene is TRBV6-5, the J gene TRBJ1-1, with D possibly being TRBD1 (5 bases). In germline, CDR1 is MNHEY, CDR2 SVGAGI. V gave up 7 bases and J gave up 8 bases, with 11 bases separating them. The CDR3 consists of 11 residues.

The rearrangement links TRBV11-1 to TRBJ2-3, with 7 bases that match TRBD1. V shed 5 bases and J 0 bases; nucleotides not matched to a gene: 5. The CDR3 extends over 15 amino acids. The germline V gene has CDR1 SGHAT and CDR2 FQDESV (reference sequence). This CDR3 is CASSPGGRSTDTQYF. CDR3 sequence (DNA): TGTGCCAGCAGCCCAGGGGGACGGAGCACAGATACGCAGTATTTT.

Only a few counts were recorded for this clonotype. CDR3 bases: TGTGCCAGCCTCGGCTCCACTGCCCTCAATGAGCAGTTCTTC. It yields the protein CASLGSTALNEQFF. The chain joins TRBV7-8 to TRBJ2-1; unclear D gene. Germline lookup yields CDR1 SGHVS and CDR2 FQNEAQ. The CDR3 length is 14 residues. Trimming stripped 8 bases from V and 6 bases from J, with 17 bases between.

This clonotype was picked up many times. The V and J genes are TRBV5-1 and TRBJ1-1; a possible D gene is TRBD1 (5 bases). The CDR3 loop spans 14 amino acids. CDR1 and CDR2 (germline): SGHRS, YFSETQ. The V gene lost 0 bases and the J gene lost 11 bases, with 17 bases spanning the gap. CDR3 region: CASSLVGGTPSAFF. CDR3 DNA: TGCGCCAGCAGCTTGGTCGGGGGAACCCCTTCTGCTTTCTTT. The whole variable domain, remainder taken from reference TRBV5-1 and TRBJ1-1, is KAGVTQTPRYLIKTRGQQVTLSCSPISGHRSVSWYQQTPGQGLQFLFEYFSETQRNKGNFPGRFSGRQFSNSRSEMNVSTLELGDSALYLCASSLVGGTPSAFFGQGTRLTVV.

The V gene is TRBV6-5, the J gene TRBJ1-5; D not certain. The CDR3 is 14 amino acids. V was shortened by 6 bases and J by 0 bases, with 9 bases between the two germline ends. The germline gives CDR1 MNHEY, CDR2 SVGAGI. As DNA, the CDR3 is TGTGCCAGCAGCCACCTTCATAGCAATCAGCCCCAGCATTTT. Translated: CASSHLHSNQPQHF.

This clonotype appeared many times. This chain links TRBV6-5 with TRBJ2-7; 8 bases agree with TRBD1. CDR1 is MNHEY, CDR2 SVGAGI, per germline. Germline trimming cut 0 bases from V and 2 bases from J; bases unmatched to any gene: 9. The CDR3 totals 17 residues. CDR3 in amino acids: CASSYSNGQGLAYEQYF. Written as DNA, the CDR3 is TGTGCCAGCAGTTACTCGAACGGACAGGGACTCGCCTACGAGCAGTACTTC.

The genes are TRBV9 and TRBJ1-6; D possibly corresponds to TRBD1 (5 bases). The CDR3 has 13 amino acids. Trimming took off 5 bases at V and 6 bases at J, with 9 bases between the two ends. Germline CDR1 reads SGDLS; CDR2 reads YYNGEE. The CDR3, as DNA: TGTGCCAGCAGTCGGGGGGGTAATTCACCCCTCCACTTT. Its translation: CASSRGGNSPLHF.

This clonotype showed up just a few times. The rearrangement uses TRBV4-2 and TRBJ2-3; the match to TRBD2 covers 16 bases. Germline V CDR1 and CDR2: LGHNA, YNFKEQ. The V and J ends lost 4 bases and 4 bases, in that order; junction bases with no gene match: 8. The CDR3 is 18 amino acids. CDR3 coding DNA: TGTGCCAGCAGCCTATCCGGGACTAGCGGGGGGGCTTCAGATACGCAGTATTTT. Encoded protein: CASSLSGTSGGASDTQYF.

This clonotype has ten or more counts. The chain recombines TRBV18 with TRBJ1-6; the D is unclear. The germline gives CDR1 KGHSH, CDR2 LQKENI. This CDR3 is 15 amino acids long. Between the trimmed V and J ends, which lost 3 bases and 7 bases, there was a span of 13 bases. CDR3 DNA: TGTGCCAGCTCACCCCCGGAGGGCCGGAATTCACCCCTCCACTTT. It translates to CASSPPEGRNSPLHF.

The chain has TRBV29-1 and TRBJ1-2, with D maybe TRBD1 (5 bases). This CDR3 contains 12 residues. With 2 bases removed from V and 4 bases from J, the gap between germline ends came to 8 bases. The germline V gene has CDR1 SQVTM and CDR2 ANQGSEA. This CDR3 is CSVELGGYGYTF. Here the CDR3 DNA reads TGCAGCGTTGAACTGGGGGGCTATGGCTACACCTTC.

The chain couples TRBV4-1 to TRBJ2-1; 7 bases align to TRBD1. Per germline, CDR1 MGHRA and CDR2 YSYEKL. CDR3 length: 16 amino acids. V lost 0 bases to trimming and J lost 2 bases; unmatched junction nucleotides: 4. The CDR3 DNA is TGCGCCAGCAGCCAAGAACAACAGGGGACCTACAATGAGCAGTTCTTC. This translates into CASSQEQQGTYNEQFF.

This clonotype occurred a few times. The chain combines TRBV10-3 with TRBJ1-1, with D possibly being TRBD1 (6 bases). Trimming removed 2 bases from V and 4 bases from J, with 14 bases in between. Germline CDR1 and CDR2: ENHRY and SYGVKD. This CDR3 region has 15 residues. The CDR3 reads CAISETTGLPTEAFF. CDR3 sequence (DNA): TGTGCCATCAGTGAGACCACAGGGCTGCCCACTGAAGCTTTCTTT.

The table lists this clonotype with many counts. The rearrangement links TRBV4-2 to TRBJ1-2, with D unclear. CDR1 and CDR2 from the germline V gene are LGHNA and YNFKEQ. This CDR3 comprises 12 residues. The V end was cut by 1 base, the J end by 3 bases, with 3 bases between. The CDR3 nucleotides read TGTGCCAGCAGCCAAGTTGACTATGGCTACACCTTC. Translating gives CASSQVDYGYTF.

This clonotype was recorded a few times. CDR3 in amino acids: CASRRDRGSYEQYF. CDR3 DNA: TGTGCCAGCAGACGGGACAGGGGCTCCTACGAGCAGTACTTC. V and J are TRBV28 and TRBJ2-7; the match to TRBD1 covers 10 bases. Germline lookup yields CDR1 MDHEN and CDR2 SYDVKM. The CDR3 sequence is 14 residues long. V lost 6 bases to trimming and J lost 0 bases; unmatched junction nucleotides: 2.

V gene TRBV4-2 combines with J gene TRBJ2-1; no clear D gene. The germline V gene has CDR1 LGHNA and CDR2 YNFKEQ. The length of the CDR3 is 13 residues. Trimming stripped 6 bases from V and 5 bases from J, with 11 bases between. The CDR3 loop reads CASSREVDNEQFF. The CDR3 DNA sequence: TGTGCCAGCAGTCGAGAGGTGGACAATGAGCAGTTCTTC.

This clonotype has just a few counts. The V and J genes are TRBV11-2 and TRBJ2-4; D is undetermined. The CDR3 extends over 16 amino acids. V was clipped by 5 bases and J by 3 bases, with 17 bases between them. Germline CDR1 SGHAT, CDR2 FQNNGV. CDR3 residues: CASSRWEGPYKNIQYF. The CDR3 DNA reads as TGTGCCAGCAGCCGTTGGGAAGGACCGTACAAAAACATTCAGTACTTC.

V gene TRBV13 combines with J gene TRBJ2-3; no definite D call. The germline V gene encodes CDR1 PRHDT and CDR2 FYEKMQ (reference sequence). The CDR3 has 13 residues. V was shortened by 1 base and J by 7 bases, with 9 bases between the two germline ends. The CDR3: CASSLVSPNTQYF. The CDR3, as DNA: TGTGCCAGCAGCTTAGTGTCACCCAATACGCAGTATTTT. Based on the CDR3 plus reference TRBV13 and TRBJ2-3, the full variable domain is AAGVIQSPRHLIKEKRETATLKCYPIPRHDTVYWYQQGPGQDPQFLISFYEKMQSDKGSIPDRFSAQQFSDYHSELNMSSLELGDSALYFCASSLVSPNTQYFGPGTRLTVL.

This clonotype was picked up a small number of times. The chain links TRBV7-6 to TRBJ2-3; D is unresolved. This CDR3 is 15 amino acids long. Germline CDR1 reads SGHVS; CDR2 reads FNYEAQ. V was shortened by 5 bases and J by 0 bases, with 12 bases between the two germline ends. CDR3 protein: CASSLIGASTDTQYF. CDR3 bases: TGTGCCAGCAGCCTCATAGGAGCCAGCACAGATACGCAGTATTTT.

This clonotype was detected a few times. The genes are TRBV28 and TRBJ2-4; D gene ambiguous. CDR1 is MDHEN, CDR2 SYDVKM, per germline. V dropped 3 bases and J dropped 7 bases, with 10 bases sitting between them. The CDR3 is 13 amino acids. CDR3 residues: CASSFGEWNIQYF. CDR3 coding DNA: TGTGCCAGCAGTTTTGGGGAATGGAACATTCAGTACTTC.

This clonotype has only a few counts. V gene TRBV6-4 combines with J gene TRBJ2-1, with D possibly being TRBD2 (6 bases). The length of the CDR3 is 15 residues. Trimming took off 6 bases at V and 0 bases at J, with 12 bases between the two ends. Per the germline V gene, CDR1 is MRHNA and CDR2 is SNTAGT. The CDR3, as DNA: TGTGCCAGCAGCAAAGCGGGCGGCTCCTACAATGAGCAGTTCTTC. This translates into CASSKAGGSYNEQFF.

This clonotype was seen repeatedly, ten times or more. The V and J genes are TRBV11-3 and TRBJ2-3; D is ambiguous. V dropped 5 bases and J dropped 2 bases, with 8 bases sitting between them. The CDR3 spans 13 residues. Germline V gives CDR1 SGHNT, CDR2 YENEEA. The CDR3 nucleotides read TGTGCCAGCAGCGTCGAGAACACAGATACGCAGTATTTT. Protein sequence: CASSVENTDTQYF.

This clonotype was seen repeatedly, ten times or more. The genes are TRBV6-5 and TRBJ2-4; D is perhaps TRBD1 (6 bases). The CDR3 has 13 amino acids. Germline-derived CDR1 and CDR2 are MNHEY and SVGAGI. V lost 5 bases and J 10 bases, leaving 15 bases between the germline ends. The CDR3 DNA reads as TGTGCCAGCAGTGCGACACAGGGTCTGATTCAGTACTTC. This translates into CASSATQGLIQYF.